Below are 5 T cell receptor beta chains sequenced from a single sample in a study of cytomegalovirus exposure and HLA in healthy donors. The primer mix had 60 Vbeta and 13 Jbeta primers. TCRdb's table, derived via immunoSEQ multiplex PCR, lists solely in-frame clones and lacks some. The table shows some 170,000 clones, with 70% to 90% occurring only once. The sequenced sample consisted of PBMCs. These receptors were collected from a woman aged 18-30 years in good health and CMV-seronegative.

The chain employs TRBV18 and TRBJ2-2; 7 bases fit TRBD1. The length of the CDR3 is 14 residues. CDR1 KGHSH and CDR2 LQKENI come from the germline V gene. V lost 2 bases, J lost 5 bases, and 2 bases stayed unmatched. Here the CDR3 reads CASSPGTATGELFF. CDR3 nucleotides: TGTGCCAGCTCACCAGGGACAGCAACCGGGGAGCTGTTTTTT.

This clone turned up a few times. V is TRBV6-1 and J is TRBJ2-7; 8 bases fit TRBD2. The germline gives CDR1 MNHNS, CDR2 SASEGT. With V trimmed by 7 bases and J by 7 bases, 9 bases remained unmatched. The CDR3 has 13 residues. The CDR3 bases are TGTGCCAGCACGCCGACCCGCGGGGGGGAGCAGTACTTC. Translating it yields CASTPTRGGEQYF.

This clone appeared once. The CDR3 DNA is TGTGCCAGCAGTGCGTTTGGCAGGTCAGACAATCAGCCCCAGCATTTT. Translated, it gives CASSAFGRSDNQPQHF. J is TRBJ1-5 and V is TRBV6-1, with D unclear. CDR3 length: 16 residues. The germline CDR1 and CDR2 sequences are MNHNS and SASEGT. Deletions cut 4 bases from V and 3 bases from J, with 16 bases between.

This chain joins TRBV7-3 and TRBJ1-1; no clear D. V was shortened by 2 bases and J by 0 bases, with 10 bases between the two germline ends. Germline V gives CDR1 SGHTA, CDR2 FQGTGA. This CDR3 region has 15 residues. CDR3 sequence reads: CASSLFQLMNTEAFF. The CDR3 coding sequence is TGTGCCAGCAGCTTATTCCAACTAATGAACACTGAAGCTTTCTTT.

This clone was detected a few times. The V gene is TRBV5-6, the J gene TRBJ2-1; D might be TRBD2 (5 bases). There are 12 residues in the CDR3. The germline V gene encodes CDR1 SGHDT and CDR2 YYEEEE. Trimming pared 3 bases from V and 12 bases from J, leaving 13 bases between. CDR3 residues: CASSSIGRPQFF. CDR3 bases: TGTGCCAGCAGCTCAATAGGGAGACCGCAGTTCTTC.